These 30 T cell receptor beta chains were all obtained from the same sample, sequenced in a study of Ad26.COV2.S vaccination and SARS-CoV-2 variants. Measured with immunoSEQ multiplex PCR; TCRdb has only the in-frame clones, and not every one. This table has around 300,000 clones, about 85% appearing once. As to treatment: roughly 20 received Ad26.COV2.S at low or high dose, single or two shots; five or six received placebo; per-sample allocation not given. Sampling happened 63 days after the first vaccine or placebo injection. This sample comprised peripheral blood, obtained in a trial of Ad26.COV2.S vaccine versus placebo. These receptors originate from a person aged 18-65 years who received the Ad26.COV2.S COVID-19 vaccine or a placebo.

This chain links TRBV29-1 with TRBJ1-2, with 7 positions matching TRBD1. The CDR3 covers 12 residues. V shed 4 bases and J 3 bases; nucleotides not matched to a gene: 2. The germline CDR1 and CDR2 sequences are SQVTM and ANQGSEA. The CDR3 sequence: CSVGQGHYGYTF. The CDR3 nucleotides are TGCAGCGTTGGACAGGGTCACTATGGCTACACCTTC.

The chain has TRBV30 and TRBJ2-7, with 9 bases fitting TRBD1. The CDR3 is made up of 14 amino acids. Per germline, CDR1 GTSNPN and CDR2 SVGIG (reference sequence). V shed 5 bases, J shed 6 bases, and the junction held 11 bases outside the gene matches. Here the CDR3 DNA reads TGTGCCTGGGATGTGGCACAGGGGGCGAGCGAGCAGTACTTC. Its translation is CAWDVAQGASEQYF.

The CDR3 DNA follows: TGTGCCAGTAACAGCGGTCCCAATGAGCAGTTCTTC. Its translation is CASNSGPNEQFF. The chain joins TRBV19 to TRBJ2-1; perhaps TRBD2 as D (5 bases). The germline CDR1 and CDR2 sequences are LNHDA and SQIVND (reference sequence). This CDR3 is built from 12 residues. Trimming cost V 7 bases and J 6 bases, with 10 bases left between them. The whole variable domain, remainder taken from reference TRBV19 and TRBJ2-1, is DGGITQSPKYLFRKEGQNVTLSCEQNLNHDAMYWYRQDPGQGLRLIYYSQIVNDFQKGDIAEGYSVSREKKESFPLTVTSAQKNPTAFYLCASNSGPNEQFFGPGTRLTVL.

This clone came up a few times. The chain is built from TRBV13 and TRBJ2-7; 11 bases line up with TRBD2. V was clipped by 4 bases and J by 5 bases; unmatched bases: 13. This CDR3 has 17 residues. Germline lookup yields CDR1 PRHDT and CDR2 FYEKMQ (reference sequence). The CDR3 DNA sequence: TGTGCCAGCAGCTCGATGACTAGCGGGGTCCTTGGAAACGAGCAGTACTTC. Amino acid sequence: CASSSMTSGVLGNEQYF.

The chain recombines TRBV11-2 with TRBJ2-4, with D possibly being TRBD2 (6 bases). Germline CDR1 and CDR2: SGHAT and FQNNGV. Trimming stripped 5 bases from V and 6 bases from J, with 14 bases between. CDR3 length: 14 amino acids. In nucleotides, the CDR3 is TGTGCCAGCAGCCCGGCGGGGATGTTAAACATTCAGTACTTC. It translates to CASSPAGMLNIQYF.

This clone was picked up a small number of times. Here the CDR3 DNA reads TGTGCCAGCAGCCACCCCCAGGGTGCCCAGGTTCCCCTCCACTTT. Protein product: CASSHPQGAQVPLHF. The chain couples TRBV14 to TRBJ1-6; tentatively, D is TRBD1 (5 bases). Trimming stripped 3 bases from V and 13 bases from J, with 19 bases between. The germline V gene has CDR1 SGHDN and CDR2 FVKESK. The CDR3 runs to 15 residues.

The rearrangement joins TRBV11-3 to TRBJ2-7; D not certain. The CDR3 is 15 residues long. The germline V and J ends were trimmed by 0 bases and 3 bases, with 12 bases remaining between them. Germline V gene data show CDR1 as SGHNT and CDR2 as YENEEA. The CDR3 DNA reads as TGTGCCAGCAGCTTAGAGGCAGGATCGGGCTACGAGCAGTACTTC. Protein sequence: CASSLEAGSGYEQYF.

CDR3 bases: TGCAGCGTGGCAGGGTGGAACACTGAAGCTTTCTTT. Translated: CSVAGWNTEAFF. V and J are TRBV29-1 and TRBJ1-1; D may be TRBD1 (5 bases). The CDR3 has 12 amino acids. Germline V CDR1 and CDR2: SQVTM, ANQGSEA. The ends were cut back, 6 bases at V and 1 base at J, with 9 bases in the middle.

The V call is TRBV27, the J call TRBJ2-7, with D perhaps matching TRBD1 (6 bases). Germline V gene sequence: CDR1 MNHEY, CDR2 SMNVEV (reference sequence). The V end lost 6 bases, the J end lost 5 bases, and 35 bases lay between the germline ends. This CDR3 spans 20 amino acids. CDR3 residues: CASRGHLRGSVPVEIHEQYF. DNA of the CDR3: TGTGCCAGCAGAGGGCACCTCAGGGGATCAGTACCCGTTGAAATCCACGAGCAGTACTTC.

The rearrangement joins TRBV9 to TRBJ2-3, with 10 bases fitting TRBD2. Trimming cost V 0 bases and J 0 bases; bases outside gene matches: 1. The CDR3 is made up of 16 amino acids. Germline lookup yields CDR1 SGDLS and CDR2 YYNGEE. In DNA form, the CDR3 reads TGTGCCAGCAGCGTAGTAGCGGGGGGCAGCACAGATACGCAGTATTTT. Translated, it gives CASSVVAGGSTDTQYF.

V usage is TRBV29-1 and J usage is TRBJ1-1; a possible D gene is TRBD1 (6 bases). CDR1 SQVTM and CDR2 ANQGSEA come from the germline V gene. Trimming stripped 0 bases from V and 0 bases from J, with 17 bases between. The CDR3 runs 17 residues. The CDR3 DNA reads as TGCAGCGTTGAAGAGGTCTTCGGGGGGCTTTTGAACACTGAAGCTTTCTTT. Residues: CSVEEVFGGLLNTEAFF.

J is TRBJ1-2 and V is TRBV12-3 or TRBV12-4; tentative D call: TRBD1 (5 bases). The CDR3 is 13 amino acids. The germline V and J ends were trimmed by 3 bases and 8 bases, with 13 bases remaining between them. The CDR3 here is CASSFGPGAGYTF. The CDR3 coding sequence is TGTGCCAGCAGTTTTGGCCCCGGGGCCGGCTACACCTTC.

The genes are TRBV7-2 and TRBJ2-3, with D perhaps TRBD1 (5 bases). Trimming took 5 bases from V and 1 from J, leaving 13 bases between them. The germline V gene encodes CDR1 SGHTA and CDR2 FQGNSA. The CDR3 extends over 15 amino acids. The CDR3 DNA reads as TGTGCCAGCAGCGACTGGCAGGGCGGCACAGATACGCAGTATTTT. Translated: CASSDWQGGTDTQYF.

The genes are TRBV7-9 and TRBJ2-6; D is unclear. CDR1 is SEHNR and CDR2 is FQNEAQ in the germline V gene (reference sequence). V shed 4 bases and J shed 1 base, with 20 bases lying between them. The CDR3 runs 19 residues. The CDR3 sequence: CASSSTVGATLSGANVLTF. DNA for the CDR3: TGTGCCAGCAGCTCGACCGTGGGCGCGACTCTTTCTGGGGCCAACGTCCTGACTTTC.

V is TRBV19 and J is TRBJ1-4; no reliable D call. Germline lookup yields CDR1 LNHDA and CDR2 SQIVND (reference sequence). CDR3 length: 15 residues. Trimming left V 5 bases short and J 0 bases short, with 10 bases between. CDR3 DNA: TGTGCCAGTAGTGGGTTGAGTGCAACTAATGAAAAACTGTTTTTT. Encoded protein: CASSGLSATNEKLFF.

V usage is TRBV11-1 and J usage is TRBJ2-7; 7 bases line up with TRBD1. The junction had 5 bases not matched to a gene; V was cut back by 0 bases and J by 9 bases. The V gene's germline CDR1 is SGHAT and CDR2 FQDESV (reference sequence). The CDR3 runs to 13 residues. CDR3 nucleotides: TGTGCCAGCAGCTTAGCCACCGGACAGGCGCAGTACTTC. This gives the protein CASSLATGQAQYF.

The count of this clone is one. In DNA, the CDR3 is TGTGCCAGCAGTTTATCGTCGAGGGGGCGCGGGGAAAAACTGTTTTTT. Translation: CASSLSSRGRGEKLFF. The V call is TRBV27, the J call TRBJ1-4; 7 bases map to TRBD1. Trimming cost V 0 bases and J 8 bases; bases outside gene matches: 9. Germline CDR1 is MNHEY and CDR2 is SMNVEV (reference sequence). The CDR3 extends over 16 amino acids. Using reference TRBV27 and TRBJ1-4 for the parts outside the CDR3, the full variable domain is EAQVTQNPRYLITVTGKKLTVTCSQNMNHEYMSWYRQDPGLGLRQIYYSMNVEVTDKGDVPEGYKVSRKEKRNFPLILESPSPNQTSLYFCASSLSSRGRGEKLFFGSGTQLSVL.

Concerning this clone itself: The sample contains more than one DNA sequence encoding this CDR3. The rearrangement joins TRBV7-8 to TRBJ1-1; D is unclear. V was clipped by 2 bases and J by 4 bases, with 8 bases between them. Germline loops: CDR1 SGHVS, CDR2 FQNEAQ. The CDR3 loop spans 13 amino acids. The CDR3 loop reads CASSLSGGTEAFF. CDR3 bases: TGTGCCAGCAGCTTATCAGGCGGCACTGAAGCTTTCTTT.

This chain joins TRBV7-2 and TRBJ1-5; TRBD1 matches 7 bases. The CDR3 is made up of 14 amino acids. V gave up 5 bases and J gave up 6 bases; unmatched junction bases: 7. The germline CDR1 and CDR2 sequences are SGHTA and FQGNSA. CDR3 sequence: CASSAGQLGQPQHF. CDR3 nucleotide sequence: TGTGCCAGCAGCGCGGGACAGCTGGGTCAGCCCCAGCATTTT.

The chain joins TRBV29-1 to TRBJ1-1, with a weak D call TRBD1 (5 bases). Germline V gene lookup returns CDR1 SQVTM and CDR2 ANQGSEA. V lost 5 bases, J lost 6 bases, and 19 bases lay in between. The CDR3 is 14 residues long. CDR3 residues: CSVRSGLGRAEAFF. The CDR3 region has the DNA TGCAGCGTTCGATCAGGGCTGGGGAGGGCTGAAGCTTTCTTT.

This chain connects TRBV5-1 to TRBJ2-3, with D possibly matching TRBD2 (5 bases). Per the germline V gene, CDR1 is SGHRS and CDR2 is YFSETQ. Trimming cost V 4 bases and J 3 bases, with 9 bases left between them. This CDR3 has 13 residues. This CDR3 is CASSRDQTDTQYF. The CDR3 coding sequence is TGCGCCAGCAGCCGGGATCAGACAGATACGCAGTATTTT.

This CDR3 reads CASSRGGAISPLHF. The CDR3, as DNA: TGTGCCAGCAGCCGTGGGGGGGCAATATCACCCCTCCACTTT. The chain links TRBV13 to TRBJ1-6, with TRBD1 as a possible D gene (6 bases). The germline V and J ends were trimmed by 5 bases and 10 bases, with 15 bases remaining between them. The germline V gene encodes CDR1 PRHDT and CDR2 FYEKMQ (reference sequence). CDR3 length: 14 residues.

The rearrangement joins TRBV27 to TRBJ2-5; 12 positions match TRBD2. In germline, CDR1 is MNHEY, CDR2 SMNVEV (reference sequence). Trimming removed 5 bases from V and 1 base from J; junction bases left unmatched: 5. This CDR3 comprises 16 residues. In DNA form, the CDR3 reads TGTGCCAGCAGTCGACTAGCGGGAGCCTCCCAAGAGACCCAGTACTTC. Translating it yields CASSRLAGASQETQYF.

DNA of the CDR3: TGTGCCAGCAGCCCTGGGACAGGGGAATACGAGCAGTACTTC. Residues: CASSPGTGEYEQYF. This rearrangement joins TRBV13 to TRBJ2-7, with TRBD1 matching over 10 bases. Germline lookup yields CDR1 PRHDT and CDR2 FYEKMQ (reference sequence). The CDR3 sequence is 14 residues long. Trimming removed 5 bases from V and 4 bases from J; junction bases left unmatched: 5.

The J gene is TRBJ2-1, the V gene TRBV6-4; TRBD2 aligns across 9 bases. V trimming: 5 bases; J trimming: 7 bases; junction bases outside the gene matches: 21. Germline V gives CDR1 MRHNA, CDR2 SNTAGT. The CDR3 has 19 residues. This CDR3 reads CASSLTPPKAGGRHNEQFF. CDR3 nucleotide sequence: TGTGCCAGCAGTCTTACACCACCTAAAGCGGGGGGTAGGCATAATGAGCAGTTCTTC.

On this clone itself: The germline gene is not matched at one end of the junction; a read error may be the cause. This rearrangement joins TRBV6-5 to TRBJ1-1; a possible D gene is TRBD1 (5 bases). The V gene's germline CDR1 is MNHEY and CDR2 SVGAGI. The CDR3 sequence is 11 residues long. The CDR3 DNA is TGTGCCGGCAGGGTGGACACTGAAGCTTTCTTT. This sequence encodes CAGRVDTEAFF.

The rearrangement links TRBV19 to TRBJ1-2; D is undetermined. Germline CDR1 and CDR2: LNHDA and SQIVND (reference sequence). V was shortened by 3 bases and J by 6 bases, with 11 bases between the two germline ends. The CDR3 spans 13 residues. Written as DNA, the CDR3 is TGTGCCAGTAGTATTATGGGCAGCCATGGCTACACCTTC. It encodes CASSIMGSHGYTF. The full variable domain, with the rest looked up from reference TRBV19 and TRBJ1-2, is DGGITQSPKYLFRKEGQNVTLSCEQNLNHDAMYWYRQDPGQGLRLIYYSQIVNDFQKGDIAEGYSVSREKKESFPLTVTSAQKNPTAFYLCASSIMGSHGYTFGSGTRLTVV.

The chain couples TRBV11-1 to TRBJ2-5; D unresolved. Germline V gene data show CDR1 as SGHAT and CDR2 as FQDESV (reference sequence). The CDR3 sequence is 13 residues long. With 5 bases removed from V and 5 bases from J, the gap between germline ends came to 12 bases. CDR3 sequence: CASSPHARETQYF. The CDR3 DNA follows: TGTGCCAGCAGCCCGCACGCTCGGGAGACCCAGTACTTC.

The rearrangement links TRBV12-5 to TRBJ1-1; D unresolved. This CDR3 is 15 amino acids long. The germline V and J ends were trimmed by 1 base and 0 bases, with 9 bases remaining between them. The germline gives CDR1 LGHNT, CDR2 FRNRAP. CDR3 in DNA: TGTGCTAGTGGTTTGGGGGCCTCTCTGAACACTGAAGCTTTCTTT. Amino acids: CASGLGASLNTEAFF.

This rearrangement joins TRBV15 to TRBJ2-2; D call uncertain. The V and J ends lost 1 base and 3 bases respectively, with 6 bases between them. Germline V gene data show CDR1 as LNHNV and CDR2 as YYDKDF (reference sequence). The CDR3 spans 14 residues. CDR3 sequence reads: CATSRGPYTGELFF. CDR3 coding DNA: TGTGCCACCAGCAGAGGGCCATACACCGGGGAGCTGTTTTTT.